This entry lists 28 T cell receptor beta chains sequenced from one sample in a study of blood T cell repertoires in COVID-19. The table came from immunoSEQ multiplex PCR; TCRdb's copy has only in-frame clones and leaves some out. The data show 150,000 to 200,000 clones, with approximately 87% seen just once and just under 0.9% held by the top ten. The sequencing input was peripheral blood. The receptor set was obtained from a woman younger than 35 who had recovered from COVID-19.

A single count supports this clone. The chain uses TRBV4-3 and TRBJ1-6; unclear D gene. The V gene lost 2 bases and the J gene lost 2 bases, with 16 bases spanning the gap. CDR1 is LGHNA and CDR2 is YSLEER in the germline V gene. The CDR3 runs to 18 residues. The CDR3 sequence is CASSQPPTGPTYNSPLHF. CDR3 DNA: TGCGCCAGCAGCCAACCCCCCACGGGTCCGACCTATAATTCACCCCTCCACTTT.

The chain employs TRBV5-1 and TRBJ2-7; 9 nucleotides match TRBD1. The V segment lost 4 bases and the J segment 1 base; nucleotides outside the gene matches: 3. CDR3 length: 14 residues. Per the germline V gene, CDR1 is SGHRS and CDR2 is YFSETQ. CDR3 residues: CASSDGTGSYEQYV. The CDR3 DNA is TGCGCCAGCAGCGACGGGACAGGGTCCTACGAGCAGTACGTC.

CDR3: CASSRYRTSYYNEQFF. The DNA of the CDR3 is TGTGCCAGCAGCCGGTACCGGACTAGCTACTACAATGAGCAGTTCTTC. The chain carries TRBV3-1 (or the pseudogene TRBV3-2) and TRBJ2-1, with 8 bases lining up with TRBD2. The germline V gene has CDR1 LGHDT and CDR2 YNNKEL (reference sequence). Trimming took 4 bases from V and 3 from J; bases not matched to a gene: 8. This CDR3 is built from 16 residues.

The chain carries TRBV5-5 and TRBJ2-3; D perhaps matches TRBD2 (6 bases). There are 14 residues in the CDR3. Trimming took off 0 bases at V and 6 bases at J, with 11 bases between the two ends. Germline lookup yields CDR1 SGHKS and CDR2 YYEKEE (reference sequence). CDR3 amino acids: CASSLAEGEDTQYF. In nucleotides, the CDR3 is TGTGCCAGCAGCTTGGCGGAGGGCGAGGATACGCAGTATTTT.

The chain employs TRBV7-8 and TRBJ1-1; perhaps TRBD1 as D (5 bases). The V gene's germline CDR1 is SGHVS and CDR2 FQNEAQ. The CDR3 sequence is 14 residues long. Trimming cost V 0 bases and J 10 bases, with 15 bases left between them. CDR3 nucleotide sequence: TGTGCCAGCAGCTTAGCAGCTTCGGGGGAACGAGCTTTCTTT. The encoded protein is CASSLAASGERAFF.

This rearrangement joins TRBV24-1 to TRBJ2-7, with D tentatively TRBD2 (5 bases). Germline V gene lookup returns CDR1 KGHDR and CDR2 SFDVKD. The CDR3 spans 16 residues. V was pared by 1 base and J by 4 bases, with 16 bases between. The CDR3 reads CATSDFSGLSGYEQYV. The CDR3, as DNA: TGTGCCACCAGTGATTTCTCGGGGTTGAGCGGTTACGAGCAGTACGTC.

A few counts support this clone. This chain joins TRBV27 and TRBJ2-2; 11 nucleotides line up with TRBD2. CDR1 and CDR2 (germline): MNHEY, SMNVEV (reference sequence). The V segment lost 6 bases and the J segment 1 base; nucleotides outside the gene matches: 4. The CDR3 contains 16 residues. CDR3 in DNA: TGTGCCAGCAGGAACCTAGCGGGAGGGAACACCGGGGAGCTGTTTTTT. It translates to CASRNLAGGNTGELFF.

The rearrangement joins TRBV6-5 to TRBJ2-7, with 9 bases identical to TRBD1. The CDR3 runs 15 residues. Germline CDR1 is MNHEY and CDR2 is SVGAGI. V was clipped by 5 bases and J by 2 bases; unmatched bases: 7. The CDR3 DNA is TGTGCCAGCAGTATCCCGGGACAGGGAACCTACGAGCAGTACTTC. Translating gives CASSIPGQGTYEQYF.

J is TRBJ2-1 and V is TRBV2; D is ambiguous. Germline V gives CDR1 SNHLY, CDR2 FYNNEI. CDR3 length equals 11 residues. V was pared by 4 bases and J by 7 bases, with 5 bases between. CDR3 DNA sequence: TGTGCCAGCAGTGTGAGTAATGAGCAGTTCTTC. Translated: CASSVSNEQFF.

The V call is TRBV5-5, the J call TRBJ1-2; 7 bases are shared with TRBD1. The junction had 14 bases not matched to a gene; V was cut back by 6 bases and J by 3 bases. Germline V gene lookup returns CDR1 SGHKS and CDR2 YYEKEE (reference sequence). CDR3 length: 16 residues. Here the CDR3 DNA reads TGTGCCAGCAAAATTATTCCGACAGGGTCAGACTATGGCTACACCTTC. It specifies CASKIIPTGSDYGYTF.

CDR3 DNA: TGCGCCAGCAGCCCGGACGGGGGGCAGGGTGTAGCCGGGGAGCTGTTTTTT. Protein: CASSPDGGQGVAGELFF. The chain couples TRBV5-1 to TRBJ2-2; weak D call: TRBD2 (7 bases). The V end lost 4 bases, the J end lost 6 bases, and 22 bases lay between the germline ends. This CDR3 contains 17 residues. From germline, CDR1 is SGHRS and CDR2 YFSETQ.

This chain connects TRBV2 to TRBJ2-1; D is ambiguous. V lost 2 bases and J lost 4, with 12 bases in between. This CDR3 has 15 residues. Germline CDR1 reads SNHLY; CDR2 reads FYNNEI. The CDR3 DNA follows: TGTGCCAGCAGTGAATCACAAGACGGGTACAATGAGCAGTTCTTC. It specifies CASSESQDGYNEQFF. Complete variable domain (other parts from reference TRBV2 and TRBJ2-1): EPEVTQTPSHQVTQMGQEVILRCVPISNHLYFYWYRQILGQKVEFLVSFYNNEISEKSEIFDDQFSVERPDGSNFTLKIRSTKLEDSAMYFCASSESQDGYNEQFFGPGTRLTVL.

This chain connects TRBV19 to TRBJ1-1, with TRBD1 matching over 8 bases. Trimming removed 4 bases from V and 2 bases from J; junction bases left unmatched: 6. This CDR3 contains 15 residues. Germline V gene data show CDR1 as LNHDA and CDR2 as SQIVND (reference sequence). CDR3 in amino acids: CASSRSTGGNTEAFF. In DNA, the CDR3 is TGTGCCAGTAGTAGATCTACAGGGGGAAACACTGAAGCTTTCTTT.

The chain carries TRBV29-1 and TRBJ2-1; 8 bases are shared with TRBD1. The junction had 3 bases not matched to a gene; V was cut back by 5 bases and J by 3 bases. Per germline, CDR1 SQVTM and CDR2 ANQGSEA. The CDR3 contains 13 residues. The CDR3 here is CSVRQGYYNEQFF. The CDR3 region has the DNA TGCAGCGTTAGACAGGGGTACTACAATGAGCAGTTCTTC.

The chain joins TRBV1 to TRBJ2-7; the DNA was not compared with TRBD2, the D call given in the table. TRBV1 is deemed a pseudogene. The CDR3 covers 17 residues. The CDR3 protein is CTSSHPNPTSGSYEQYV. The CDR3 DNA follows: TGCACCAGCAGCCACCCAAACCCCACTAGCGGGAGCTACGAGCAGTACGTC.

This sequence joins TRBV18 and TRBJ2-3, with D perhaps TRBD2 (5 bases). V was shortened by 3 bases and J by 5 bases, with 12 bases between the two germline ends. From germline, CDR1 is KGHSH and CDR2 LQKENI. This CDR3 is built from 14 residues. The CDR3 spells CASSPRVREDTQYF. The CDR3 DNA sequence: TGTGCCAGCTCACCGAGGGTTCGGGAAGATACGCAGTATTTT. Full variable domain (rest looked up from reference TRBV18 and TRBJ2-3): NAGVMQNPRHLVRRRGQEARLRCSPMKGHSHVYWYRQLPEEGLKFMVYLQKENIIDESGMPKERFSAEFPKEGPSILRIQQVVRGDSAAYFCASSPRVREDTQYFGPGTRLTVL.

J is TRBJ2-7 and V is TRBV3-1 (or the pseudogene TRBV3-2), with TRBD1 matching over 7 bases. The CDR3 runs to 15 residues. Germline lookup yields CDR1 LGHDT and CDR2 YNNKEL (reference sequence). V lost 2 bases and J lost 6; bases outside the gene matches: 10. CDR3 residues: CASSQNRGNRIEQYF. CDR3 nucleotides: TGTGCCAGCAGCCAAAACAGGGGAAACCGAATCGAGCAGTACTTC.

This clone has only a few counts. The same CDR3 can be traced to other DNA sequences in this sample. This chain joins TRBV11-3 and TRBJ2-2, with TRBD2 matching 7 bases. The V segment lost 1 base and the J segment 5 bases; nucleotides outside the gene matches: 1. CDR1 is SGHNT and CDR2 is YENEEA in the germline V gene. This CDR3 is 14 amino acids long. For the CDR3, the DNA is TGTGCCAGCAGCTTAGCGGGAGGAACCGGGGAGCTGTTTTTT. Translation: CASSLAGGTGELFF.

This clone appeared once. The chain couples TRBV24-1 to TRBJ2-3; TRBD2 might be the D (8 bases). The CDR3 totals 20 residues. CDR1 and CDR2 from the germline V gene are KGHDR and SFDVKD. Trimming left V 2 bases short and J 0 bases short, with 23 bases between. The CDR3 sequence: CATSDSWDRASGFSTDTQYF. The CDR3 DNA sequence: TGTGCCACCAGTGATTCCTGGGACAGAGCTAGCGGGTTTAGCACAGATACGCAGTATTTT.

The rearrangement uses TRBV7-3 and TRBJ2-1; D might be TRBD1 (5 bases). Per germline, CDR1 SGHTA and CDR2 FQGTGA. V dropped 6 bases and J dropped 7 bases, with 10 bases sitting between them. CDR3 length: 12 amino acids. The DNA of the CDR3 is TGTGCCAGCAGTCCACAGGCTAATGAGCAGTTCTTC. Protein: CASSPQANEQFF.

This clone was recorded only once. The CDR3 here is CASSKRFAGPAKNIQYF. DNA of the CDR3: TGTGCCAGCAGCAAACGGTTCGCGGGCCCTGCCAAAAACATTCAGTACTTC. The chain joins TRBV21-1 to TRBJ2-4; TRBD2, the table's D call, was not compared with the DNA. TRBV21-1 has pseudogene status. The CDR3 has 17 amino acids.

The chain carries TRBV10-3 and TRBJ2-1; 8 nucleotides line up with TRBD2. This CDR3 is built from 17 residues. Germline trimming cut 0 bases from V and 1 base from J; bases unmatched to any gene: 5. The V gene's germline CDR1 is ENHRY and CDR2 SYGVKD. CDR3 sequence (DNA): TGTGCCATCAGTGAGTCTGGGCGGGGGGCTTCCTACAATGAGCAGTTCTTC. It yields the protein CAISESGRGASYNEQFF.

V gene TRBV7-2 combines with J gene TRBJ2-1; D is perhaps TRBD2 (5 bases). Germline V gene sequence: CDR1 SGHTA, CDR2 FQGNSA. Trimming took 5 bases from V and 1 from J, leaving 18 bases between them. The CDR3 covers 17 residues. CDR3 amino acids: CASSLQTKVSSYNEQFF. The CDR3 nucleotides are TGTGCCAGCAGCCTCCAGACTAAGGTCTCTTCCTACAATGAGCAGTTCTTC.

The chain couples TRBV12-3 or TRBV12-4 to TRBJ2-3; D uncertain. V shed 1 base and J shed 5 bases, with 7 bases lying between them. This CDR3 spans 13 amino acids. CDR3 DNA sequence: TGTGCCAGCAGTTTAGGTCTTAAAGATACGCAGTATTTT. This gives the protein CASSLGLKDTQYF.

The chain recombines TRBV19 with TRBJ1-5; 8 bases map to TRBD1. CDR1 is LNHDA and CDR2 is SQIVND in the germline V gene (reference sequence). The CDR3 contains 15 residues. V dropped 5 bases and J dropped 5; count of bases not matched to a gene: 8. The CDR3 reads CASSFVGQGDQPQHF. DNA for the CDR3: TGTGCCAGTAGTTTCGTAGGACAGGGCGATCAGCCCCAGCATTTT. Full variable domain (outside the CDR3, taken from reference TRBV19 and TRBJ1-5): DGGITQSPKYLFRKEGQNVTLSCEQNLNHDAMYWYRQDPGQGLRLIYYSQIVNDFQKGDIAEGYSVSREKKESFPLTVTSAQKNPTAFYLCASSFVGQGDQPQHFGDGTRLSIL.

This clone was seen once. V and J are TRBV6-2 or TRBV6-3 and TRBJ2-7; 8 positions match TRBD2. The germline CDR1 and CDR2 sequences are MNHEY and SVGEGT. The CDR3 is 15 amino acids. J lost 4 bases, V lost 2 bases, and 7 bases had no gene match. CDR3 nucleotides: TGTGCCAGCAGTTACGGCGGGGGGCCCAAATACGAGCAGTACTTC. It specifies CASSYGGGPKYEQYF.

CDR3 DNA sequence: TGTGCCGTAGGGGGTCCGAACACTGAAGCTTTCTTT. Its translation: CAVGGPNTEAFF. V is TRBV15 and J is TRBJ1-1, with a weak D call TRBD1 (6 bases). Trimming took off 11 bases at V and 1 base at J, with 11 bases between the two ends. This CDR3 has 12 residues. Germline CDR1 reads LNHNV; CDR2 reads YYDKDF (reference sequence).

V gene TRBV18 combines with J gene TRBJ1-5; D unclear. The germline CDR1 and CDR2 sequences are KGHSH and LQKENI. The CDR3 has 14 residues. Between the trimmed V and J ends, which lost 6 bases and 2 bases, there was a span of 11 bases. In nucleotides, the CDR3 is TGTGCCAGCTCGACGGAGTATGGCAATCAGCCCCAGCATTTT. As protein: CASSTEYGNQPQHF. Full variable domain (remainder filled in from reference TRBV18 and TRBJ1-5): NAGVMQNPRHLVRRRGQEARLRCSPMKGHSHVYWYRQLPEEGLKFMVYLQKENIIDESGMPKERFSAEFPKEGPSILRIQQVVRGDSAAYFCASSTEYGNQPQHFGDGTRLSIL.